The clone carrying this TCR beta chain was recorded only once. The antigen remains unidentified. V lost 4 bases, J lost 5 bases, and 4 bases stayed unmatched. Germline V gene lookup returns CDR1 GTSNPN and CDR2 SVGIG (reference sequence). This CDR3 contains 15 residues. This sample is part of a study of cytomegalovirus exposure and HLA in healthy donors. At the level of the study: Of 398 genotyped donors, more than 70% clustered with self-reported Caucasian donors. Findings of the study overall: Later on, a genetic analysis was performed. It linked a missense variant in DCLRE1C with V- and J-gene trimming of TCR beta.

A multiplex PCR was run with 60 Vbeta primers and 13 Jbeta primers. Original processing methods: A later analysis counted 65 million to 95 million unique TCR beta chains, around 10 million shared. Assay: immunoSEQ multiplex PCR; the TCRdb copy retains only in-frame clones and omits some. Clone size and V and J calls were adopted from that table, with D and trimming inferred from the DNA. In the table there are approximately 170,000 clones, about three quarters of which are singletons. The clonotype originates from a middle-aged woman in good health and CMV-seropositive. The sample was PBMCs. The J gene is TRBJ2-5, the V gene TRBV30, with 16 bases that match TRBD2. CDR3 in amino acids: CAWTGGLAGGETQYF. The CDR3 DNA sequence: TGTGCCTGGACCGGGGGACTAGCGGGGGGGGAGACCCAGTACTTC.